Listed below are T cell receptor beta chains from one sample, sequenced in a study of beta chain features in type 1 diabetes. The table came from immunoSEQ multiplex PCR; TCRdb's copy has only in-frame clones and leaves some out. This table has hundreds of thousands of clones, 15% appearing once. The specimen was naive CD4+ T cells from blood. Receptors originate from a man aged 18 to 30 with type 1 diabetes. Both conserved end residues are part of each CDR3. D genes are given only for firm matches. Clone sizes are given selectively: once, few, many, or a class where the clone is expanded.

length: 16
V: TRBV14
D: TRBD1
size: .
J: TRBJ1-5
CDR3: CASSQYETGWRQPQHF
DNA: TGTGCCAGCAGCCAATACGAGACAGGGTGGAGACAGCCCCAGCATTTT

length: 13
V: TRBV15
D: TRBD1
size: few
J: TRBJ2-1
CDR3: CATSSRDREQQFF
DNA: TGTGCCACCAGCAGTCGGGACAGAGAGCAGCAGTTCTTC

length: 15
V: TRBV19
D: TRBD2
size: few
J: TRBJ2-1
CDR3: CASSRLAGGYNEQFF
DNA: TGTGCCAGTAGTAGACTAGCGGGAGGGTACAATGAGCAGTTCTTC

length: 15
V: TRBV9
D: TRBD1
size: .
J: TRBJ2-7
CDR3: CASSVDFGTAYEQYF
DNA: TGTGCCAGCAGCGTAGACTTCGGGACAGCCTACGAGCAGTACTTC

length: 16
V: TRBV7-9
D: .
size: .
J: TRBJ2-5
CDR3: CASSLGTAMGQETQYF
DNA: TGTGCCAGCAGCTTAGGGACAGCGATGGGGCAAGAGACCCAGTACTTC

length: 15
V: TRBV6-5
D: TRBD1
size: .
J: TRBJ2-7
CDR3: CASSASGTASYEQYF
DNA: TGTGCCAGCAGTGCGTCCGGGACAGCGTCCTACGAGCAGTACTTC

length: 16
V: TRBV28
D: .
size: .
J: TRBJ1-2
CDR3: CASRLYKPHLRDGYTF
DNA: TGTGCCAGCAGACTATACAAACCACACCTGCGGGATGGCTACACCTTC

length: 14
V: TRBV6-5
D: .
size: .
J: TRBJ1-4
CDR3: CASSYDTPNEKLFF
DNA: TGTGCCAGCAGTTACGACACCCCGAATGAAAAACTGTTTTTT

length: 16
V: TRBV7-2
D: TRBD1
size: .
J: TRBJ1-2
CDR3: CASSPMGQGLFYGYTF
DNA: TGTGCCAGCAGCCCTATGGGACAGGGGCTGTTCTATGGCTACACCTTC

length: 14
V: TRBV4-3
D: TRBD1
size: .
J: TRBJ1-2
CDR3: CASREGQGDKGYTF
DNA: TGCGCCAGCAGAGAGGGACAGGGCGACAAAGGCTACACCTTC

length: 15
V: TRBV29-1
D: .
size: .
J: TRBJ2-3
CDR3: CSVEVSGQSTDTQYF
DNA: TGCAGCGTTGAAGTGTCAGGACAGAGCACAGATACGCAGTATTTT

length: 15
V: TRBV19
D: .
size: .
J: TRBJ2-2
CDR3: CASSDPGERTGELFF
DNA: TGTGCCAGTAGCGATCCGGGAGAGAGAACCGGGGAGCTGTTTTTT

length: 13
V: TRBV10-3
D: .
size: .
J: TRBJ1-1
CDR3: CAISENRDTEAFF
DNA: TGTGCCATCAGTGAGAACAGGGACACTGAAGCTTTCTTT

length: 13
V: TRBV5-1
D: .
size: .
J: TRBJ1-1
CDR3: CASSLDWATEAFF
DNA: TGCGCCAGCAGCTTAGATTGGGCTACTGAAGCTTTCTTT

length: 16
V: TRBV28
D: TRBD1
size: .
J: TRBJ1-2
CDR3: CASSPPLTGVNYGYTF
DNA: TGTGCCAGCAGTCCTCCCCTAACAGGGGTCAACTATGGCTACACCTTC

length: 14
V: TRBV27
D: .
size: few
J: TRBJ2-5
CDR3: CASSLPGAGETQYF
DNA: TGTGCCAGCAGTTTACCAGGGGCTGGCGAGACCCAGTACTTC

length: 16
V: TRBV19
D: TRBD1
size: .
J: TRBJ2-1
CDR3: CASSLTGEPMSGRQFF
DNA: TGTGCCAGTAGTTTAACAGGGGAGCCAATGTCTGGGAGGCAGTTCTTC

length: 18
V: TRBV5-1
D: .
size: few
J: TRBJ2-3
CDR3: CASSLGAASLFGTDTQYF
DNA: TGCGCCAGCAGCTTGGGCGCGGCTAGCCTTTTTGGCACAGATACGCAGTATTTT

length: 14
V: TRBV7-2
D: TRBD1
size: few
J: TRBJ2-7
CDR3: CASSPRTGGYEQYF
DNA: TGTGCCAGCAGCCCCAGGACAGGGGGCTACGAGCAGTACTTC

length: 15
V: TRBV5-1
D: TRBD2
size: few
J: TRBJ2-7
CDR3: CASSPGLGLAAEQYF
DNA: TGCGCCAGCAGCCCGGGCTTAGGACTAGCGGCCGAGCAGTACTTC

length: 14
V: TRBV25-1
D: TRBD2
size: .
J: TRBJ2-7
CDR3: CASSDSGGSAEQYF
DNA: TGTGCCAGCAGTGACTCGGGCGGGAGCGCCGAGCAGTACTTC

length: 12
V: TRBV28
D: TRBD2
size: few
J: TRBJ2-7
CDR3: CASREGRYEQYF
DNA: TGTGCCAGCCGGGAGGGCCGCTACGAGCAGTACTTC

length: 14
V: TRBV11-2
D: TRBD1
size: .
J: TRBJ2-7
CDR3: CASSRDRVLYEQYF
DNA: TGTGCCAGCAGCCGCGACAGGGTCTTGTACGAGCAGTACTTC

length: 14
V: TRBV2
D: TRBD1
size: .
J: TRBJ1-1
CDR3: CASSRTGRNTEAFF
DNA: TGTGCCAGCAGCCGGACAGGGAGAAACACTGAAGCTTTCTTT

length: 17
V: TRBV28
D: TRBD1
size: few
J: TRBJ2-2
CDR3: CASTSGLGQGRAGELFF
DNA: TGTGCCAGCACCTCCGGCCTCGGACAGGGTCGGGCCGGGGAGCTGTTTTTT

length: 14
V: TRBV18
D: TRBD1
size: .
J: TRBJ2-7
CDR3: CASSPGTEPYEQYF
DNA: TGTGCCAGCTCCCCCGGGACAGAGCCCTACGAGCAGTACTTC

length: 13
V: TRBV30
D: .
size: few
J: TRBJ1-6
CDR3: CAWSEVENSPLHF
DNA: TGTGCCTGGAGCGAGGTAGAGAATTCACCCCTCCACTTT

length: 14
V: TRBV18
D: .
size: few
J: TRBJ2-7
CDR3: CASSPPFEGYEQYF
DNA: TGTGCCAGCTCACCACCATTCGAGGGTTACGAGCAGTACTTC

length: 15
V: TRBV30
D: TRBD1
size: .
J: TRBJ2-7
CDR3: CAWTDRGRLGTEQYF
DNA: TGTGCCTGGACTGACAGGGGCCGGTTGGGGACCGAGCAGTACTTC

length: 11
V: TRBV30
D: .
size: .
J: TRBJ2-2
CDR3: CAWTASGELFF
DNA: TGTGCCTGGACTGCCAGCGGGGAGCTGTTTTTT

length: 15
V: TRBV5-1
D: TRBD1
size: few
J: TRBJ2-3
CDR3: CASSLGQGGTDTQYF
DNA: TGCGCCAGCAGCTTGGGACAGGGAGGCACAGATACGCAGTATTTT

length: 15
V: TRBV6-1
D: TRBD2
size: few
J: TRBJ2-7
CDR3: CASSMIMPGGSEQYF
DNA: TGTGCCAGCAGCATGATCATGCCGGGAGGATCCGAGCAGTACTTC

length: 13
V: TRBV29-1
D: .
size: few
J: TRBJ2-2
CDR3: CSVEVLPTGELFF
DNA: TGCAGCGTTGAAGTACTCCCCACCGGGGAGCTGTTTTTT

length: 14
V: TRBV18
D: TRBD2
size: .
J: TRBJ2-3
CDR3: CASSRGGATDTQYF
DNA: TGTGCCAGCTCCCGGGGGGGAGCCACAGATACGCAGTATTTT

length: 15
V: TRBV7-9
D: .
size: .
J: TRBJ2-7
CDR3: CASSLGSNRVYEQYF
DNA: TGTGCCAGCAGCTTAGGATCGAACAGGGTCTACGAGCAGTACTTC

length: 15
V: TRBV18
D: .
size: few
J: TRBJ1-2
CDR3: CASSPSSITEYGYTF
DNA: TGTGCCAGCTCACCGAGTTCGATAACTGAGTATGGCTACACCTTC

length: 16
V: TRBV18
D: TRBD1
size: few
J: TRBJ1-2
CDR3: CASSLPRQGFNYGYTF
DNA: TGTGCCAGCTCACTACCCAGACAGGGGTTCAACTATGGCTACACCTTC

length: 13
V: TRBV28
D: .
size: few
J: TRBJ1-2
CDR3: CASSLPTPGGYTF
DNA: TGTGCCAGCAGTCTACCGACCCCGGGTGGCTACACCTTC

length: 15
V: TRBV5-6
D: TRBD1
size: few
J: TRBJ2-3
CDR3: CASSSRDRGTDTQYF
DNA: TGTGCCAGCAGCTCCCGGGACAGAGGTACAGATACGCAGTATTTT

length: 14
V: TRBV5-4
D: TRBD2
size: .
J: TRBJ2-1
CDR3: CASSTGLAGNEQFF
DNA: TGTGCCAGCAGCACGGGACTAGCGGGGAATGAGCAGTTCTTC

length: 19
V: TRBV28
D: TRBD2
size: .
J: TRBJ2-1
CDR3: CASSNDRTSGKSYYNEQFF
DNA: TGTGCCAGCAGCAACGACCGGACTAGCGGGAAAAGCTACTACAATGAGCAGTTCTTC

length: 13
V: TRBV4-3
D: .
size: .
J: TRBJ2-2
CDR3: CASSHSNTGELFF
DNA: TGCGCCAGCAGCCACTCTAACACCGGGGAGCTGTTTTTT

length: 14
V: TRBV18
D: .
size: few
J: TRBJ2-1
CDR3: CASSPLHRAAEQFF
DNA: TGTGCCAGCTCACCACTGCACAGGGCGGCTGAGCAGTTCTTC

length: 19
V: TRBV7-2
D: TRBD2
size: .
J: TRBJ2-3
CDR3: CASSPRTSGGFDSTDTQYF
DNA: TGTGCCAGCAGCCCCCGCACTAGCGGGGGATTCGATAGCACAGATACGCAGTATTTT

length: 16
V: TRBV28
D: .
size: few
J: TRBJ1-5
CDR3: CASSDWGQGGNQPQHF
DNA: TGTGCCAGCAGTGATTGGGGGCAGGGAGGCAATCAGCCCCAGCATTTT

length: 18
V: TRBV4-1
D: TRBD2
size: .
J: TRBJ2-2
CDR3: CASSHFGLAGLNTGELFF
DNA: TGCGCCAGCAGCCACTTCGGACTAGCGGGACTGAACACCGGGGAGCTGTTTTTT

length: 15
V: TRBV27
D: .
size: .
J: TRBJ2-5
CDR3: CASSLLATWSKTQYF
DNA: TGTGCCAGCAGTTTACTAGCTACGTGGTCGAAGACCCAGTACTTC

length: 18
V: TRBV11-3
D: .
size: .
J: TRBJ1-5
CDR3: CASSFQPKGVGGNQPQHF
DNA: TGTGCCAGCAGCTTCCAACCCAAGGGGGTGGGAGGCAATCAGCCCCAGCATTTT

length: 13
V: TRBV29-1
D: TRBD1
size: few
J: TRBJ1-4
CDR3: CSVLQGFGEKLFF
DNA: TGCAGCGTCCTACAGGGGTTTGGTGAAAAACTGTTTTTT

length: 16
V: TRBV6-6
D: .
size: .
J: TRBJ1-5
CDR3: CASTNSAGRWNQPQHF
DNA: TGTGCCAGCACCAACTCGGCAGGGAGGTGGAATCAGCCCCAGCATTTT

length: 11
V: TRBV28
D: .
size: few
J: TRBJ1-1
CDR3: CASSREGGAFF
DNA: TGTGCCAGCAGTCGGGAGGGGGGAGCTTTCTTT

length: 13
V: TRBV28
D: TRBD1
size: .
J: TRBJ1-2
CDR3: CASSPGQGYGYTF
DNA: TGTGCCAGCAGCCCTGGACAGGGGTATGGCTACACCTTC

length: 15
V: TRBV6-1
D: .
size: few
J: TRBJ2-1
CDR3: CASSGGAADWAEQFF
DNA: TGTGCCAGCAGTGGTGGGGCAGCAGATTGGGCTGAGCAGTTCTTC

length: 13
V: TRBV18
D: TRBD1
size: .
J: TRBJ1-1
CDR3: CASSQGGNTEAFF
DNA: TGTGCCAGCTCTCAGGGGGGCAACACTGAAGCTTTCTTT